One and the same sample provided the 18 T cell receptor beta chains below, sequenced in a study of cytomegalovirus exposure and HLA in healthy donors. PCR employed 60 Vbeta and 13 Jbeta primers. Libraries were prepared by immunoSEQ multiplex PCR; TCRdb keeps only in-frame clonotypes and omits some of them. The sample carries 43,000 or so clones, approximately 77% recorded once. The sample taken for sequencing was PBMCs. The origin of the receptors is a man aged 25 to 40 in good health and CMV-seronegative.

The gene calls are TRBV9 and TRBJ1-2; unclear D gene. V lost 4 bases and J 0 bases, leaving 19 bases between the germline ends. Germline V gene lookup returns CDR1 SGDLS and CDR2 YYNGEE. The CDR3 has 17 amino acids. Here the CDR3 DNA reads TGTGCCAGCAGCCGTTCAGTGTCTCGGAGCCCTAACTATGGCTACACCTTC. This sequence encodes CASSRSVSRSPNYGYTF.

This chain links TRBV5-1 with TRBJ2-1, with D possibly TRBD1 on 6 matching bases. The CDR3 sequence is 16 residues long. From germline, CDR1 is SGHRS and CDR2 YFSETQ. Trimming removed 4 bases at V and 6 bases at J, with 20 bases between. The CDR3 DNA reads as TGCGCCAGCAGCGATCCTAAGGGGGATGCGGGCAATGAGCAGTTCTTC. As protein: CASSDPKGDAGNEQFF.

The chain is built from TRBV5-8 and TRBJ2-3, with D perhaps matching TRBD2 (6 bases). Between the trimmed V and J ends, which lost 2 bases and 5 bases, there was a span of 15 bases. CDR1 and CDR2 from the germline V gene are SGHTS and YDEGEE. The CDR3 has 15 amino acids. The CDR3 loop is CASSFAREFGDTQYF. The CDR3 DNA reads TGTGCCAGCAGCTTTGCCCGGGAGTTTGGAGATACGCAGTATTTT.

This chain joins TRBV7-9 and TRBJ2-1; 9 bases are a match to TRBD2. In germline, CDR1 is SEHNR, CDR2 FQNEAQ (reference sequence). J was trimmed by 8 bases and V by 0 bases; bases with no gene match: 14. CDR3 size: 18 residues. The CDR3 reads CASSLASVWAGGPDEQFF. DNA of the CDR3: TGTGCCAGCAGCTTAGCGTCAGTATGGGCGGGAGGGCCTGATGAGCAGTTCTTC.

The genes are TRBV9 and TRBJ2-2, with 7 positions matching TRBD2. Germline lookup yields CDR1 SGDLS and CDR2 YYNGEE. This CDR3 contains 16 residues. J gave up 3 bases and V 3 bases, and 8 bases lay outside the gene matches. The CDR3 loop reads CASSGSGTVDTGELFF. The CDR3 coding sequence is TGTGCCAGCAGCGGAAGCGGGACGGTTGACACCGGGGAGCTGTTTTTT.

The chain couples TRBV9 to TRBJ2-7, with D possibly being TRBD1 (5 bases). Looked up from germline, CDR1 is SGDLS and CDR2 is YYNGEE. This CDR3 is 16 amino acids long. V shed 0 bases and J shed 0 bases, with 13 bases lying between them. CDR3 DNA sequence: TGTGCCAGCAGCGTAGGGGGCAGCCTGACCTCCTACGAGCAGTACTTC. It is translated as CASSVGGSLTSYEQYF.

This sequence joins TRBV6-4 and TRBJ2-3; tentatively, D is TRBD2 (5 bases). The V gene's germline CDR1 is MRHNA and CDR2 SNTAGT. This CDR3 is built from 14 residues. V shed 3 bases and J shed 2 bases, with 9 bases lying between them. The chain's CDR3 is CASSERAFTDTQYF. CDR3 DNA sequence: TGTGCCAGCAGTGAGAGGGCCTTCACAGATACGCAGTATTTT.

The genes are TRBV7-2 and TRBJ2-6; 7 bases are shared with TRBD2. The CDR3 consists of 17 residues. Unmatched junction bases numbered 6, after V lost 4 bases and J lost 0 bases. Germline V gives CDR1 SGHTA, CDR2 FQGNSA. The CDR3 DNA reads TGTGCCAGCAGCTCCTCCAGGACTAGCTCTGGGGCCAACGTCCTGACTTTC. Protein sequence: CASSSSRTSSGANVLTF.

A note on this clone: Mismatch with germline at one junction end may stem from a read error. This sequence joins TRBV7-9 and TRBJ2-7; 11 nucleotides align to TRBD2. The CDR3 contains 17 residues. Germline CDR1 SEHNR, CDR2 FQNEAQ (reference sequence). CDR3 protein: CSSSLELAGVVPHEQYF. The CDR3 DNA reads TGTTCCAGCAGCTTAGAACTAGCGGGAGTTGTCCCCCACGAGCAGTACTTC. Variable domain in full (rest from reference TRBV7-9 and TRBJ2-7): DTGVSQNPRHKITKRGQNVTFRCDPISEHNRLYWYRQTLGQGPEFLTYFQNEAQLEKSRLLSDRFSAERPKGSFSTLEIQRTEQGDSAMYLCSSSLELAGVVPHEQYFGPGTRLTVT.

The chain joins TRBV12-5 to TRBJ1-5; no clear D. This CDR3 is 12 amino acids long. With 5 bases removed from V and 6 bases from J, the gap between germline ends came to 8 bases. Germline assignment: CDR1 LGHNT and CDR2 FRNRAP. DNA of the CDR3: TGTGCTAGTGGTACCGGACTTCAGCCCCAGCATTTT. This gives the protein CASGTGLQPQHF.

The CDR3: CASSEDRGIWTEAFF. Here the CDR3 DNA reads TGCGCCAGCAGTGAGGACAGGGGGATATGGACTGAAGCTTTCTTT. The chain carries TRBV10-1 and TRBJ1-1; 9 positions agree with TRBD1. CDR3 length equals 15 residues. In germline, CDR1 is WNHNN, CDR2 SYGVQD (reference sequence). V gave up 2 bases and J gave up 5 bases; unmatched junction bases: 6.

The genes are TRBV2 and TRBJ2-3, with D maybe TRBD1 (6 bases). The germline CDR1 and CDR2 sequences are SNHLY and FYNNEI. The CDR3 length is 14 residues. Deletions cut 9 bases from V and 0 bases from J, with 13 bases between. In DNA form, the CDR3 reads TGTGCCAGGGACAGCGGACCTAGCACAGATACGCAGTATTTT. This sequence encodes CARDSGPSTDTQYF.

This clone has just one count. The rearrangement links TRBV14 to TRBJ1-2; 9 positions match TRBD1. The trim removed 4 bases at V and 6 bases at J, leaving 3 bases unmatched. CDR1 and CDR2 from the germline V gene are SGHDN and FVKESK. The CDR3 extends over 13 amino acids. The chain's CDR3 is CASSLDRGHGYTF. The CDR3 nucleotides are TGTGCCAGCAGCCTGGACAGGGGCCATGGCTACACCTTC.

J is TRBJ2-7 and V is TRBV7-2; TRBD2 aligns across 8 bases. There are 15 residues in the CDR3. After removal of 3 bases from V and 2 bases from J, the junction contained 6 bases not matched to a gene. Germline values: CDR1 SGHTA, CDR2 FQGNSA. CDR3 loop: CASSFRTSFAYEQYF. CDR3 coding DNA: TGTGCCAGCAGCTTTCGGACTAGCTTTGCCTACGAGCAGTACTTC.

The rearrangement uses TRBV4-3 and TRBJ1-3, with D hard to call. This CDR3 contains 16 residues. The V and J ends lost 0 bases and 4 bases respectively, with 13 bases between them. Germline V lookup: CDR1 LGHNA, CDR2 YSLEER. CDR3 coding DNA: TGCGCCAGCAGCCAAGATCCCCCACACCAGGGAAACACCATATATTTT. This gives the protein CASSQDPPHQGNTIYF.

The chain joins TRBV7-2 to TRBJ2-1, with no clear D. With 0 bases removed from V and 4 bases from J, the gap between germline ends came to 10 bases. The germline V gene encodes CDR1 SGHTA and CDR2 FQGNSA. This CDR3 has 15 residues. The CDR3 sequence: CASSLASAEYNEQFF. The DNA of the CDR3 is TGTGCCAGCAGCTTAGCTTCCGCGGAATACAATGAGCAGTTCTTC.

This chain connects TRBV30 to TRBJ2-5; 7 bases are a match to TRBD2. The junction had 14 bases not matched to a gene; V was cut back by 5 bases and J by 5 bases. The CDR3 loop spans 15 amino acids. Germline CDR1 and CDR2: GTSNPN and SVGIG (reference sequence). CDR3 DNA sequence: TGTGCCTGGGACCTCCGAGGGAGGGCCCACGAGACCCAGTACTTC. It is translated as CAWDLRGRAHETQYF.

The rearrangement uses TRBV28 and TRBJ2-7; D not resolved. V lost 3 bases to trimming and J lost 5 bases, with 17 bases between them. The CDR3 covers 15 residues. Germline lookup yields CDR1 MDHEN and CDR2 SYDVKM. The CDR3 nucleotides read TGTGCCAGCAGTTTGCGGTTCGCCGTCCCAGACGAGCAGTACTTC. This translates into CASSLRFAVPDEQYF.